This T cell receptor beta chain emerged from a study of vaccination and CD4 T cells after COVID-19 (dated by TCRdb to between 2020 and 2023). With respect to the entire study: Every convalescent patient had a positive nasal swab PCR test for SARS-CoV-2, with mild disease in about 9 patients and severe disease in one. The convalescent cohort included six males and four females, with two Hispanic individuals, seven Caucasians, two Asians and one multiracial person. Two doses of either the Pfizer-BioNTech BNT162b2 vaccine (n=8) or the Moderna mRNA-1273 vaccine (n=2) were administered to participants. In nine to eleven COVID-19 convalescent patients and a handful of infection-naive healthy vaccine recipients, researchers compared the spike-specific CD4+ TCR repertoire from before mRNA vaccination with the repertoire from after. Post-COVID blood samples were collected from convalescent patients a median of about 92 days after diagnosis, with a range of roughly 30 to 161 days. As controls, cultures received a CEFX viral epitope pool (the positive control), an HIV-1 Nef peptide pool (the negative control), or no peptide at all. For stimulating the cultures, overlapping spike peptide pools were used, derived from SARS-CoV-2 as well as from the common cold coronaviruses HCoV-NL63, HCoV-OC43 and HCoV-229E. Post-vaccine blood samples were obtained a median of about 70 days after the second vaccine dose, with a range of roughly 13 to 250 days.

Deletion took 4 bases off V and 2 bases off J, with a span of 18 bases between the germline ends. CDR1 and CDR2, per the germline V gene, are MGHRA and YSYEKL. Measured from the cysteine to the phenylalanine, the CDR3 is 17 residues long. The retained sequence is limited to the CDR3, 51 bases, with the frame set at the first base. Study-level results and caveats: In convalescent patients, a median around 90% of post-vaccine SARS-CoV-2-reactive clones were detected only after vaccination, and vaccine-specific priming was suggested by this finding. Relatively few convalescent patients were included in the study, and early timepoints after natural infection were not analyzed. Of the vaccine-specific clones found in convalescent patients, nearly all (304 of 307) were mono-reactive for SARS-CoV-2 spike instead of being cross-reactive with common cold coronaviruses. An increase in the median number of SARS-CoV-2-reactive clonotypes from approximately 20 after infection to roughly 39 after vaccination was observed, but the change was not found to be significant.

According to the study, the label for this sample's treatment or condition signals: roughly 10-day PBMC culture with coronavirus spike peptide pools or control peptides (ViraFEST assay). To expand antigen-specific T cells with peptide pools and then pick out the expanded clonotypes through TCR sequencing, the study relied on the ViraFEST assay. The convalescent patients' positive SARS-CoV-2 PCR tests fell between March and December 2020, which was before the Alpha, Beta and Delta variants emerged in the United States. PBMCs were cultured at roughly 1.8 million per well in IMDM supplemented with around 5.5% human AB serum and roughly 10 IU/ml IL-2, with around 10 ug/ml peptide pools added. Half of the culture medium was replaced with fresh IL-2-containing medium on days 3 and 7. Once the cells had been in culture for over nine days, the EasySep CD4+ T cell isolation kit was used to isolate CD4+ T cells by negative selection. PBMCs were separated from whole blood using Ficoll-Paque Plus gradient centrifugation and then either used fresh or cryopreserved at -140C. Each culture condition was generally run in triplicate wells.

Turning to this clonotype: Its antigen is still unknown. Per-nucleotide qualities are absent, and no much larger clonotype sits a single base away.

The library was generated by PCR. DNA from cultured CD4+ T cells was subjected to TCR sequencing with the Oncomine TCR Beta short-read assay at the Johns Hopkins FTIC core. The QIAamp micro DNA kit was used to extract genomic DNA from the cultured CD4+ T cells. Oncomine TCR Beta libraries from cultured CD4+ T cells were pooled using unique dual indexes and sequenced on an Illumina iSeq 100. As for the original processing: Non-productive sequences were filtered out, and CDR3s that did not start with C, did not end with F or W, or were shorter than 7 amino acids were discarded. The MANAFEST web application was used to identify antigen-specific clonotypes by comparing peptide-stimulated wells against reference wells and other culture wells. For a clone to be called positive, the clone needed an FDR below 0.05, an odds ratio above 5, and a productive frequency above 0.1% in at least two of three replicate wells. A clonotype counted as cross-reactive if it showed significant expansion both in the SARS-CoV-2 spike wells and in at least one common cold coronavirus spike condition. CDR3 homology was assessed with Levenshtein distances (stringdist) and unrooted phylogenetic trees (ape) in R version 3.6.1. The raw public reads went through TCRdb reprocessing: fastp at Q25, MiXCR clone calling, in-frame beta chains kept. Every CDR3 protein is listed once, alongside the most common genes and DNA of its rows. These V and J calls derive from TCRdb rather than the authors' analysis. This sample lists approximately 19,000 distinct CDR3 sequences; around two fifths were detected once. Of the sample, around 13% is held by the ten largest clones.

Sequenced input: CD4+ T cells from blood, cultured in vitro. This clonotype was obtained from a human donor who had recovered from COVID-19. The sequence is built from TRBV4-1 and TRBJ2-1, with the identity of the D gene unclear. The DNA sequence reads TGCGCCAGCAGCCCACGGCCCCCGCCGGTCCCCTACAATGAGCAGTTCTTC. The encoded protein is CASSPRPPPVPYNEQFF.